This T cell receptor (beta chain) was captured by sequencing in a study of cytotoxic CD8 clonotypes in ibrutinib-treated CLL. Profiling relied on immunoSEQ multiplex PCR, and the TCRdb table lists in-frame clones only, not all of them. The table has under 40,000 clones, roughly 50% seen once; the top ten hold 18%. Overall study findings and caveats: Progressing and sustained-remission patients had different sampling times. At the start, clonality exceeded age-matched healthy donors and followed circulating CD8+ T-cell counts.

This clone was picked up a small number of times. Its antigen is as yet unknown. Germline assignment: CDR1 SGHDT and CDR2 YYEEEE. The CDR3 covers 14 residues. The V end was cut by 5 bases, the J end by 7 bases, with 18 bases between. This chain links TRBV5-6 with TRBJ1-2; a possible D gene is TRBD1 (5 bases). The TCR was taken from a human donor with chronic lymphocytic leukemia. Material: PBMCs, obtained before ibrutinib treatment. Here the CDR3 DNA reads TGTGCCAGCAGATTTAGGATCAGGGAGGCTGGCTACACCTTC. Protein sequence: CASRFRIREAGYTF.